The 27 T cell receptor beta chains presented below share a single source sample, sequenced in a study of blood T cell repertoires in COVID-19. Using immunoSEQ multiplex PCR, the repertoire was profiled, and TCRdb retains in-frame clones only, with some absent. In the table there are roughly 100,000 clones, 80% to 90% of which are singletons. The material sequenced was peripheral blood. Receptors were obtained from an elderly woman with acute or convalescent COVID-19.

This clone was counted a single time. This chain connects TRBV3-1 (or the pseudogene TRBV3-2) to TRBJ1-5; D might be TRBD1 (5 bases). V was pared by 5 bases and J by 8 bases, with 22 bases between. The germline V gene encodes CDR1 LGHDT and CDR2 YNNKEL (reference sequence). The CDR3 runs to 16 residues. The CDR3: CASSKGSGLIREPQHF. Written as DNA, the CDR3 is TGTGCCAGCAGCAAGGGGTCCGGGTTGATTCGGGAGCCCCAGCATTTT.

This clone has a single count. Distinct nucleotide sequences in the sample also encode this CDR3. The chain recombines TRBV5-6 with TRBJ1-2; 8 bases map to TRBD1. From germline, CDR1 is SGHDT and CDR2 YYEEEE. The CDR3 consists of 12 residues. Trimming at V came to 5 bases and at J to 8 bases, leaving 5 bases not matched to a gene. The CDR3 protein is CASSLQGDGYTF. CDR3 DNA: TGTGCCAGCAGTTTACAGGGGGACGGCTACACCTTC.

This clone has just a few counts. V is TRBV19 and J is TRBJ1-1; tentatively, D is TRBD1 (6 bases). Looked up from germline, CDR1 is LNHDA and CDR2 is SQIVND (reference sequence). The CDR3 spans 13 residues. Trimming pared 3 bases from V and 6 bases from J, leaving 11 bases between. The CDR3 reads CASSMSGVAEAFF. CDR3 sequence (DNA): TGTGCCAGTAGTATGTCAGGGGTGGCTGAAGCTTTCTTT.

The table lists this clone with a count of one. V gene TRBV6-5 combines with J gene TRBJ2-7; 7 bases line up with TRBD1. CDR1 MNHEY and CDR2 SVGAGI come from the germline V gene. This CDR3 region has 15 residues. The ends lost 5 bases at V and 1 base at J; junction bases unmatched: 8. Written as DNA, the CDR3 is TGTGCCAGCAGTACTACAGGGGTAGGGTCCTACGAGCAGTACTTC. Its protein is CASSTTGVGSYEQYF.

The genes are TRBV5-8 and TRBJ1-5; no definite D call. V was pared by 4 bases and J by 1 base, with 6 bases between. Per the germline V gene, CDR1 is SGHTS and CDR2 is YDEGEE. The CDR3 loop spans 13 amino acids. The CDR3 sequence is CASSRQSNQPQHF. CDR3 coding DNA: TGTGCCAGCAGCCGCCAGAGCAATCAGCCCCAGCATTTT.

The chain combines TRBV29-1 with TRBJ1-1; the D gene is possibly TRBD1 (5 bases). Trimming took 6 bases from V and 1 from J, leaving 12 bases between them. The CDR3 loop spans 13 amino acids. Germline loops: CDR1 SQVTM, CDR2 ANQGSEA. CDR3 nucleotides: TGCAGCGTCCAAAGGGGCCGGAACACTGAAGCTTTCTTT. Translation: CSVQRGRNTEAFF.

This chain connects TRBV5-6 to TRBJ2-7; D is uncertain. V lost 7 bases, J lost 7 bases, and 15 bases lay in between. This CDR3 is 12 amino acids long. The germline V gene has CDR1 SGHDT and CDR2 YYEEEE. The CDR3 loop reads CASPQNSSEQYF. In DNA, the CDR3 is TGTGCCAGCCCACAGAACTCGAGTGAGCAGTACTTC.

The chain carries TRBV2 and TRBJ1-2, with 12 bases aligning to TRBD1. CDR3 size: 16 residues. Losses at the gene ends were 7 bases for V and 4 bases for J; bases not matched to a gene: 10. Looked up from germline, CDR1 is SNHLY and CDR2 is FYNNEI. CDR3 DNA: TGTGCCAGCACCCTCAAGGGGGACAGGGGGCCCTATGGCTACACCTTC. The encoded protein is CASTLKGDRGPYGYTF.

V is TRBV7-2 and J is TRBJ1-4, with a tentative D call TRBD1 (6 bases). The CDR3 spans 17 residues. V was cut by 5 bases and J by 1 base, with 17 bases left in between. CDR1 is SGHTA and CDR2 is FQGNSA in the germline V gene. The CDR3 region has the DNA TGTGCCAGCAGCCCCGATCCCGGGGGGCGAACTAATGAAAAACTGTTTTTT. This sequence encodes CASSPDPGGRTNEKLFF.

This clone was seen only once. This chain uses TRBV5-4 with TRBJ2-1; TRBD1 might be the D (6 bases). V shed 3 bases and J shed 8 bases, with 18 bases lying between them. Germline loops: CDR1 SGHNT, CDR2 YYREEE (reference sequence). The length of the CDR3 is 15 residues. CDR3 coding DNA: TGTGCCAGCAGCTCCGGGACACGGTCCGTCGATGAGCAGTTCTTC. It is translated as CASSSGTRSVDEQFF.

The chain recombines TRBV7-2 with TRBJ2-5, with TRBD1 identical over 9 bases. The CDR3 totals 14 residues. The ends lost 5 bases at V and 11 bases at J; junction bases unmatched: 12. Germline V gene data show CDR1 as SGHTA and CDR2 as FQGNSA. This CDR3 reads CASSPGQGRVRQYF. CDR3 bases: TGTGCCAGCAGCCCCGGACAGGGGAGGGTACGACAGTACTTC.

This chain connects TRBV5-8 to TRBJ1-6, with no clear D. Per germline, CDR1 SGHTS and CDR2 YDEGEE. V lost 3 bases, J lost 9 bases, and 25 bases lay in between. CDR3 size: 18 residues. The CDR3 spells CASSSLTSSLPPISPLHF. CDR3 DNA: TGTGCCAGCAGCTCTTTAACTTCCTCTTTGCCCCCGATTTCACCCCTCCACTTT. The whole variable domain, filled in from reference TRBV5-8 and TRBJ1-6, reads EAGVTQSPTHLIKTRGQQATLRCSPISGHTSVYWYQQALGLGLQFLLWYDEGEERNRGNFPPRFSGRQFPNYSSELNVNALELEDSALYLCASSSLTSSLPPISPLHFGNGTRLTVT.

The chain combines TRBV3-1 (or the pseudogene TRBV3-2) with TRBJ2-3; 8 positions agree with TRBD2. In germline, CDR1 is LGHDT, CDR2 YNNKEL (reference sequence). V dropped 1 base and J dropped 8; count of bases not matched to a gene: 8. This CDR3 is built from 15 residues. The CDR3 sequence is CASSQVAGPRSTQYF. The CDR3 DNA is TGTGCCAGCAGCCAAGTAGCGGGGCCCCGTAGTACGCAGTATTTT.

This chain connects TRBV9 to TRBJ1-5; D is unresolved. This CDR3 has 15 residues. V lost 4 bases to trimming and J lost 1 base, with 12 bases between them. Germline CDR1 is SGDLS and CDR2 is YYNGEE. Here the CDR3 reads CASSREMGSNQPQHF. For the CDR3, the DNA is TGTGCCAGCAGCCGGGAAATGGGAAGCAATCAGCCCCAGCATTTT. Looking up the rest from reference TRBV9 and TRBJ1-5 gives the full variable domain: DSGVTQTPKHLITATGQRVTLRCSPRSGDLSVYWYQQSLDQGLQFLIQYYNGEERAKGNILERFSAQQFPDLHSELNLSSLELGDSALYFCASSREMGSNQPQHFGDGTRLSIL.

This clone was seen a few times. This chain links TRBV27 with TRBJ1-4; 7 nucleotides match TRBD1. V shed 7 bases, J shed 4 bases, and the junction held 9 bases outside the gene matches. Germline CDR1 reads MNHEY; CDR2 reads SMNVEV (reference sequence). The CDR3 loop spans 15 amino acids. CDR3 DNA: TGTGCCAGCAAGACCCGGGACAGACATAATGAAAAACTGTTTTTT. Translating it yields CASKTRDRHNEKLFF.

The chain joins TRBV7-9 to TRBJ2-7, with 7 bases fitting TRBD1. CDR3 size: 15 residues. Germline lookup yields CDR1 SEHNR and CDR2 FQNEAQ (reference sequence). The V and J ends lost 7 bases and 0 bases, in that order; junction bases with no gene match: 9. The CDR3 region is CASMKGAPFSYEQYF. In nucleotides, the CDR3 is TGTGCCAGCATGAAGGGGGCCCCTTTCTCCTACGAGCAGTACTTC.

V and J are TRBV6-5 and TRBJ1-1; D unclear. CDR1 and CDR2 (germline): MNHEY, SVGAGI. Trimming removed 6 bases from V and 0 bases from J, with 8 bases in between. The CDR3 totals 13 residues. The CDR3: CASSRSVNTEAFF. The CDR3 nucleotides read TGTGCCAGCAGCCGCAGTGTGAACACTGAAGCTTTCTTT.

The rearrangement links TRBV9 to TRBJ2-5, with D perhaps TRBD2 (5 bases). This CDR3 contains 12 residues. With 0 bases removed from V and 5 bases from J, the gap between germline ends came to 5 bases. CDR1 and CDR2 from the germline V gene are SGDLS and YYNGEE. The CDR3 sequence is CASSVGGETQYF. CDR3 sequence (DNA): TGTGCCAGCAGCGTAGGAGGGGAGACCCAGTACTTC.

The chain links TRBV7-2 to TRBJ1-2; tentative D call: TRBD1 (5 bases). This CDR3 contains 15 residues. V dropped 1 base and J dropped 1 base, with 10 bases sitting between them. Germline V gene data show CDR1 as SGHTA and CDR2 as FQGNSA. Here the CDR3 reads CASSLGAGFNYGYTF. The CDR3 region has the DNA TGTGCCAGCAGCTTAGGGGCAGGGTTTAACTATGGCTACACCTTC.

There are a few counts of this clone. This chain connects TRBV28 to TRBJ1-6; D is unresolved. The germline CDR1 and CDR2 sequences are MDHEN and SYDVKM. Trimming cost V 5 bases and J 10 bases, with 9 bases left between them. CDR3 length: 12 amino acids. In DNA form, the CDR3 reads TGTGCCAGCAGTACACCCCCCTCACCCCTCCACTTT. It specifies CASSTPPSPLHF.

V gene TRBV7-9 combines with J gene TRBJ2-3, with TRBD1 matching over 10 bases. Looked up from germline, CDR1 is SEHNR and CDR2 is FQNEAQ (reference sequence). This CDR3 is 16 amino acids long. The V and J ends lost 5 bases and 2 bases, in that order; junction bases with no gene match: 7. The CDR3 coding sequence is TGTGCCAGCAGCCCCTGGGACAGGGGCGTCACAGATACGCAGTATTTT. Protein: CASSPWDRGVTDTQYF.

The chain carries TRBV5-1 and TRBJ2-1; TRBD1 matches at 7 bases. Trimming at V came to 5 bases and at J to 5 bases, leaving 7 bases not matched to a gene. The germline CDR1 and CDR2 sequences are SGHRS and YFSETQ. This CDR3 region has 14 residues. The CDR3 loop reads CASSFGTAHNEQFF. The CDR3 DNA sequence: TGCGCCAGCAGTTTCGGGACAGCCCACAATGAGCAGTTCTTC.

The J gene is TRBJ2-2, the V gene TRBV30; 10 bases are a match to TRBD2. This CDR3 comprises 15 residues. Per germline, CDR1 GTSNPN and CDR2 SVGIG (reference sequence). The V and J ends lost 0 bases and 5 bases, in that order; junction bases with no gene match: 3. The CDR3 region has the DNA TGTGCCTGGAGTGTATATAGCGGGGGGACCGGGGAGCTGTTTTTT. It is translated as CAWSVYSGGTGELFF.

V is TRBV12-2 and J is TRBJ1-2; the table calls TRBD1, which could not be checked here. TRBV12-2 is noted as a pseudogene. The CDR3 contains 14 residues. The CDR3 DNA reads as TGTGCAAGTCGCTTGACAGGGGTGAGCTATGGCTACACCTTC. As protein: CASRLTGVSYGYTF.

The genes are TRBV30 and TRBJ2-5; the match to TRBD1 covers 8 bases. J was trimmed by 5 bases and V by 5 bases; bases with no gene match: 10. Looked up from germline, CDR1 is GTSNPN and CDR2 is SVGIG (reference sequence). The CDR3 loop spans 14 amino acids. CDR3 protein: CAWGDRRRSETQYF. The CDR3 bases are TGTGCCTGGGGGGACAGGCGGCGGTCGGAGACCCAGTACTTC.

The chain has TRBV5-8 and TRBJ2-2, with D possibly TRBD2 on 6 matching bases. This CDR3 comprises 16 residues. The V and J ends lost 4 bases and 3 bases respectively, with 16 bases between them. Germline-derived CDR1 and CDR2 are SGHTS and YDEGEE. CDR3 sequence reads: CASSRHGGIDTGELFF. DNA of the CDR3: TGTGCCAGCAGCCGTCATGGAGGGATTGACACCGGGGAGCTGTTTTTT.

The count of this clone is one. This chain joins TRBV5-1 and TRBJ2-3; 7 positions agree with TRBD2. V lost 0 bases to trimming and J lost 6 bases; unmatched junction nucleotides: 7. This CDR3 is built from 15 residues. In germline, CDR1 is SGHRS, CDR2 YFSETQ. The CDR3 here is CASSLAGNSGDTQYF. CDR3 sequence (DNA): TGCGCCAGCAGCTTGGCCGGGAATAGCGGGGATACGCAGTATTTT.